This T cell receptor beta chain was retrieved from a study of CD8 T cells in Susac syndrome. TEMRA cells were enriched by FACS, while CD8+ and CD4+ T cells were obtained through a negative isolation that was performed magnetically. This clonotype was counted a single time. V was clipped by 6 bases and J by 0 bases; unmatched bases: 16. CDR1 is KGHSH and CDR2 is LQKENI in the germline V gene. This CDR3 is 20 amino acids long. Random hexamers were used to reverse transcribe roughly 0.45 to 1 ug of RNA. TCRdb reprocessed the immunoSEQ multiplex PCR reads via MiXCR and lists one record per CDR3 protein. This table holds roughly 130,000 distinct CDR3 sequences, roughly 95% found once.

Source material: CD4+ T cells from PBMCs. The chain carries TRBV18 and TRBJ2-6, with 8 bases fitting TRBD1. The clonotype comes from a human donor with Susac syndrome. The CDR3 is CASSSDRVPLQSSGANVLTF. DNA of the CDR3: TGTGCCAGCTCGTCGGACAGGGTGCCCCTCCAATCCTCTGGGGCCAACGTCCTGACTTTC.